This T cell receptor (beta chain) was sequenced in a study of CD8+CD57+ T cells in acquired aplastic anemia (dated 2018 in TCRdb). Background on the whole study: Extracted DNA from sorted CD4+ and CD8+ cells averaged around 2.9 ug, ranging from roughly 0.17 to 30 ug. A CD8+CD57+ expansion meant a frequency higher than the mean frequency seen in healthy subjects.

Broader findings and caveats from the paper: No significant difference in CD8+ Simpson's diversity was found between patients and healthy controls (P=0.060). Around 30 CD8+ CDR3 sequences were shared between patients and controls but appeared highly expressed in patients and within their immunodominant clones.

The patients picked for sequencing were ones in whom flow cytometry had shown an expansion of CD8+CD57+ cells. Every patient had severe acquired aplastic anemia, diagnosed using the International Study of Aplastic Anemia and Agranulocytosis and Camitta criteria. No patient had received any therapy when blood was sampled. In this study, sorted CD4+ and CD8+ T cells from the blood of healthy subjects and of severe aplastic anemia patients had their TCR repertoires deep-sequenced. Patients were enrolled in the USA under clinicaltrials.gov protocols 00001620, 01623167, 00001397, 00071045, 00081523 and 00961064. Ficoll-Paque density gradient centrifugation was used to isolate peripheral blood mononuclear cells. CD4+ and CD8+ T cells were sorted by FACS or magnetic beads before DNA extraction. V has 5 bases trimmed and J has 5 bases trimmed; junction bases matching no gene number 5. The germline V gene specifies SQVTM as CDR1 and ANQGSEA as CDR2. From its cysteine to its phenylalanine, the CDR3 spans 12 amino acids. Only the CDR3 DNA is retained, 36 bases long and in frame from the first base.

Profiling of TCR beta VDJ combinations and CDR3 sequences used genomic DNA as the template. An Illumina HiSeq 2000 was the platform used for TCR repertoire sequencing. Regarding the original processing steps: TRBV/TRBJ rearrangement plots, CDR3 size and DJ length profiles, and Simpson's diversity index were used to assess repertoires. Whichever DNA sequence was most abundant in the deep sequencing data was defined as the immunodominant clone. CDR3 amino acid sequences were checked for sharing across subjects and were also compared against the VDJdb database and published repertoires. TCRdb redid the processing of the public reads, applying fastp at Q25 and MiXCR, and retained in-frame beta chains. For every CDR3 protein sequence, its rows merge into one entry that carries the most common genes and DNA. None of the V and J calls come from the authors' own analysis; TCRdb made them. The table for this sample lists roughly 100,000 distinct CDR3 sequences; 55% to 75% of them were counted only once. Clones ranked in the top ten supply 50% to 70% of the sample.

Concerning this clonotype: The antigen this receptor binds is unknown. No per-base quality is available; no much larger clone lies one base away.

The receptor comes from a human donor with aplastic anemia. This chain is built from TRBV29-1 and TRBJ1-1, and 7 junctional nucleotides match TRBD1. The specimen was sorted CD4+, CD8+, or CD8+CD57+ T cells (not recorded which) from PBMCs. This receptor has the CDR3 CSVQGGRTEAFF. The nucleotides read TGCAGCGTTCAGGGGGGCAGGACTGAAGCTTTCTTT.